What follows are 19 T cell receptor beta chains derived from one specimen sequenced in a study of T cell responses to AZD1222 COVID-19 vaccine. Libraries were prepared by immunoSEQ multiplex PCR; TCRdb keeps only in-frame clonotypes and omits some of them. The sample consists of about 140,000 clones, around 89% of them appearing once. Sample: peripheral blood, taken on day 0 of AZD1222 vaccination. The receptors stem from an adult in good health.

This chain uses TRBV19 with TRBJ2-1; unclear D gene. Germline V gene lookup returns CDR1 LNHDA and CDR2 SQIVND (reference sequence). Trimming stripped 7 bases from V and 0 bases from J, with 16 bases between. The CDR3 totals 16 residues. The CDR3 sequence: CASTPQAESSYNEQFF. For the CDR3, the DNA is TGTGCCAGTACCCCTCAGGCGGAGAGCTCCTACAATGAGCAGTTCTTC.

The CDR3 DNA follows: TGTGCCAGCAGTTACCCTCGGGGGAGCTCCTACGAGCAGTACTTC. Translated: CASSYPRGSSYEQYF. The rearrangement uses TRBV6-2 or TRBV6-3 and TRBJ2-7; the D gene is possibly TRBD2 (6 bases). This CDR3 is built from 15 residues. In germline, CDR1 is MNHEY, CDR2 SVGEGT. The germline V and J ends were trimmed by 2 bases and 0 bases, with 11 bases remaining between them.

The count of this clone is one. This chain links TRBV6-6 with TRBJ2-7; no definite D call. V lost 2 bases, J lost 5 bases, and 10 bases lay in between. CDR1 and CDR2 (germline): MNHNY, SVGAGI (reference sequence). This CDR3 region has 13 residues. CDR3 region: CASSYLSSDEQYF. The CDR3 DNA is TGTGCCAGCAGTTACCTCTCATCTGACGAGCAGTACTTC.

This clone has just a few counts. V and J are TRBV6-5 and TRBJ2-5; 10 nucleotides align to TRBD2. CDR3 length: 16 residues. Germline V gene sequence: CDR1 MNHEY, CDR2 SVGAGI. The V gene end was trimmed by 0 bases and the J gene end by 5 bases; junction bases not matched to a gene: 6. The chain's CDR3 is CASSYSASGSGETQYF. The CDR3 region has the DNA TGTGCCAGCAGTTACTCTGCTAGCGGGAGCGGGGAGACCCAGTACTTC.

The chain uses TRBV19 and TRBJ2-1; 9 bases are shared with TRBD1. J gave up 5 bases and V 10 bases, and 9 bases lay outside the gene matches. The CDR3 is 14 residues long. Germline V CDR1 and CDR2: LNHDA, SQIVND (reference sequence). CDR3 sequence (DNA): TGTGCCATTACCACAGGGGGCTTGCACAATGAGCAGTTCTTC. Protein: CAITTGGLHNEQFF.

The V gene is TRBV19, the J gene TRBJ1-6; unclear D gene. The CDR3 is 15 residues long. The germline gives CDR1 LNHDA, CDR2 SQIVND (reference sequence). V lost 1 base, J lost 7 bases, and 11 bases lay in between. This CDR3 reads CASSIVREMNSPLHF. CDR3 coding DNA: TGTGCCAGTAGTATAGTGCGGGAGATGAATTCACCCCTCCACTTT.

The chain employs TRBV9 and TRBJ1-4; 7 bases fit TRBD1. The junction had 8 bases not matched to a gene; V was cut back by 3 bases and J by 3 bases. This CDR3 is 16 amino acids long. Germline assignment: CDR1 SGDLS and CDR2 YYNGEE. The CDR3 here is CASSAGYGQANEKLFF. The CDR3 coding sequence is TGTGCCAGCAGCGCGGGGTACGGACAGGCTAATGAAAAACTGTTTTTT.

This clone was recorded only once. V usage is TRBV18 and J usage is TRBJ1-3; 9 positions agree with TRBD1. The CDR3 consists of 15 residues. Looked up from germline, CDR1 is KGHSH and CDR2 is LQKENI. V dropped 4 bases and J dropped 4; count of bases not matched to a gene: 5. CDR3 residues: CASSHGTGIGNTIYF. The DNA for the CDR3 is TGTGCCAGCTCACACGGGACAGGGATCGGAAACACCATATATTTT.

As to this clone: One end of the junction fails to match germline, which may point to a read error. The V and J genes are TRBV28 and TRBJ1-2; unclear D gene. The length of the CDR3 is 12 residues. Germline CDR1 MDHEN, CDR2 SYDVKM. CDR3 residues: CASSLALPVSYF. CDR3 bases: TGTGCCAGCAGTTTAGCACTCCCGGTCTCGTACTTC.

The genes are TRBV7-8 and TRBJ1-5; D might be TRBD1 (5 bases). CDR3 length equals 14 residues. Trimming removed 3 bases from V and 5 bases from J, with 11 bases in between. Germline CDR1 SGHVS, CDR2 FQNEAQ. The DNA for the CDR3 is TGTGCCAGCAGCTTGGGGGGGGGACATCAGCCCCAGCATTTT. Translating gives CASSLGGGHQPQHF.

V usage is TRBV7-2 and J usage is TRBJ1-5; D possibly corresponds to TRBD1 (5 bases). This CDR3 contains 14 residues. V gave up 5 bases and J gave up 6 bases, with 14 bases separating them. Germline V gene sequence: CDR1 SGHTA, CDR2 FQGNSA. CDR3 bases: TGTGCCAGCAGCCCTTTGGCCGGGGGTCAGCCCCAGCATTTT. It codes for CASSPLAGGQPQHF.

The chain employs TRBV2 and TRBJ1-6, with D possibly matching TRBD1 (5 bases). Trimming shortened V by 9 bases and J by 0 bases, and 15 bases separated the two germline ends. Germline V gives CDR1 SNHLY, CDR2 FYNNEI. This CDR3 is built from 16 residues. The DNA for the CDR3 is TGTGCCAGGGGGGGACCGGGGAGCTCCTATAATTCACCCCTCCACTTT. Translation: CARGGPGSSYNSPLHF.

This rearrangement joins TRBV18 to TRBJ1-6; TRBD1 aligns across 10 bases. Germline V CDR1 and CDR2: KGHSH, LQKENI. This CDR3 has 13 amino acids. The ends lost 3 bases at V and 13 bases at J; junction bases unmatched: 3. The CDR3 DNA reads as TGTGCCAGCTCACCGGACAGGGGGGCTCCCCTCCACTTT. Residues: CASSPDRGAPLHF.

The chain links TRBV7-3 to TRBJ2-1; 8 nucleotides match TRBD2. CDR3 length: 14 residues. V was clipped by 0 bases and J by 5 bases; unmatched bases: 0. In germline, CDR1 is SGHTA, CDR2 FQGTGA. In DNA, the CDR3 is TGTGCCAGCAGCTTAACGGGACTAGACAATGAGCAGTTCTTC. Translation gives CASSLTGLDNEQFF.

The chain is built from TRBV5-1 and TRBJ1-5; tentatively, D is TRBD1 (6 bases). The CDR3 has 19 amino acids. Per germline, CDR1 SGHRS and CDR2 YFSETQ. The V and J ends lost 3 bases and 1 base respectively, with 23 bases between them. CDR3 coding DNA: TGCGCCAGCAGCTGGATACAGGGCGAACCTCGAGGGAGCAATCAGCCCCAGCATTTT. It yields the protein CASSWIQGEPRGSNQPQHF.

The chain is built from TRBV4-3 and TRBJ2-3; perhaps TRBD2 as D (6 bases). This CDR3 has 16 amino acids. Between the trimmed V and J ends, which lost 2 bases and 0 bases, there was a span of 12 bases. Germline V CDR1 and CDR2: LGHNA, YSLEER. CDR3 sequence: CASSQLALASTDTQYF. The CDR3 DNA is TGCGCCAGCAGCCAACTAGCGCTAGCGAGCACAGATACGCAGTATTTT.

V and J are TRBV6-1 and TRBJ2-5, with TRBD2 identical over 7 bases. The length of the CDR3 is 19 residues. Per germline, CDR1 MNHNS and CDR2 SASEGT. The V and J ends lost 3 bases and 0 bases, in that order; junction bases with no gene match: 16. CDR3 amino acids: CASSDIVNRLADNQETQYF. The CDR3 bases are TGTGCCAGCAGTGACATAGTAAATAGGCTAGCGGATAACCAAGAGACCCAGTACTTC.

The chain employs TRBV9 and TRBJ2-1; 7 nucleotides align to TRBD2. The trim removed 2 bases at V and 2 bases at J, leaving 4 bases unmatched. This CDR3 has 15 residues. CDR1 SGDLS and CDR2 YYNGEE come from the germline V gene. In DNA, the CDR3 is TGTGCCAGCAGCGTCGGGACTAAAACCTACAATGAGCAGTTCTTC. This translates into CASSVGTKTYNEQFF.

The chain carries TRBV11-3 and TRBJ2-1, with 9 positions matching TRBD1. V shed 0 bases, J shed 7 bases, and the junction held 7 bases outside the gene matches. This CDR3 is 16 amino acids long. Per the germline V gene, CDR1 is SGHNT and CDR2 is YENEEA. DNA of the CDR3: TGTGCCAGCAGCTTAGATCCTGGGACAGGGAAAAATGAGCAGTTCTTC. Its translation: CASSLDPGTGKNEQFF. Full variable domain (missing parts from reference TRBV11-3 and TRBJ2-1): EAGVVQSPRYKIIEKKQPVAFWCNPISGHNTLYWYLQNLGQGPELLIRYENEEAVDDSQLPKDRFSAERLKGVDSTLKIQPAELGDSAVYLCASSLDPGTGKNEQFFGPGTRLTVL.